This TCR beta chain was captured in a study of cytomegalovirus exposure and HLA in healthy donors. Study-level background: Earlier findings included roughly 120 million unique TCR beta sequences obtained from roughly 200 million T cells.

For this clone: Its matching antigen is unknown.

Study-level findings and limits: Listed as cytomegalovirus-associated were roughly 180 TCR beta chains. The authors later linked a missense DCLRE1C variant to TCR beta V- and J-gene trimming.

The CDR3 is made up of 14 amino acids. The junction had 7 bases not matched to a gene; V was cut back by 3 bases and J by 7 bases. Per germline, CDR1 WSHSY and CDR2 SAAADI. The primer mix had 60 Vbeta and 13 Jbeta primers. Here immunoSEQ multiplex PCR was the method, and the copy in TCRdb shows in-frame clones only, minus some. The sample has approximately 53,000 clones, roughly four fifths seen once. The sequenced sample consisted of PBMCs. The TCR comes from a woman in her 40s in good health and CMV-seropositive. The chain is built from TRBV10-2 and TRBJ2-7, with 9 bases identical to TRBD1. The CDR3 region is CASSENRGQGEQYF. CDR3 DNA sequence: TGCGCCAGCAGTGAAAACAGGGGGCAGGGTGAGCAGTACTTC.